This passage covers 28 T cell receptor beta chains from one sample sequenced in a study of STAT3 mutations in large granular lymphocyte leukemia. TCRdb's table, derived via immunoSEQ multiplex PCR, lists solely in-frame clones and lacks some. The repertoire consists of several thousand clones, with roughly 94% occurring once and the leading ten covering roughly a third. General study points: At least one immunodominant TCR beta clonotype appeared in every T-cell large granular lymphocyte leukemia patient.

The antigens these receptors bind are not known. The sequencing input was peripheral blood mononuclear cells. These receptors all stem from a man aged 60-69 years with T-cell large granular lymphocyte leukemia. Some clones in this sample may be carry-over from other donors' samples.

The V call is TRBV27, the J call TRBJ1-1; D might be TRBD1 (6 bases). Deletions cut 5 bases from V and 5 bases from J, with 18 bases between. The CDR3 contains 15 residues. The germline V gene has CDR1 MNHEY and CDR2 SMNVEV (reference sequence). Here the CDR3 reads CASSPRGQGMTEAFF. In DNA form, the CDR3 reads TGTGCCAGCAGTCCCCGGGGGCAGGGAATGACTGAAGCTTTCTTT.

CDR3 region: CASSRRARSYEQYF. As DNA, the CDR3 is TGTGCCAGCAGTCGGCGCGCTAGGTCCTACGAGCAGTACTTC. V and J are TRBV6-5 and TRBJ2-7; unclear D gene. CDR3 size: 14 residues. Per germline, CDR1 MNHEY and CDR2 SVGAGI. The V end was cut by 5 bases, the J end by 1 base, with 12 bases between.

The rearrangement joins TRBV7-8 to TRBJ2-3; D possibly corresponds to TRBD2 (5 bases). Germline assignment: CDR1 SGHVS and CDR2 FQNEAQ. CDR3 length: 12 amino acids. Trimming shortened V by 4 bases and J by 9 bases, and 11 bases separated the two germline ends. This CDR3 reads CASSSSRATQYF. Here the CDR3 DNA reads TGTGCCAGCAGCTCCTCGAGGGCCACGCAGTATTTT.

The chain couples TRBV10-3 to TRBJ1-5; a weak D match, TRBD1 (5 bases). Trimming shortened V by 4 bases and J by 6 bases, and 13 bases separated the two germline ends. Germline values: CDR1 ENHRY, CDR2 SYGVKD. This CDR3 region has 14 residues. The CDR3 bases are TGTGCCATCAGTGGGGAGGGGTCGGGTCAGCCCCAGCATTTT. Amino acids: CAISGEGSGQPQHF.

This clone was seen only a few times. V gene TRBV12-5 combines with J gene TRBJ1-2, with a possible D match to TRBD1 (5 bases). The CDR3 contains 12 residues. V dropped 2 bases and J dropped 8 bases, with 9 bases sitting between them. In germline, CDR1 is LGHNT, CDR2 FRNRAP. CDR3: CASGLRGEGYTF. CDR3 nucleotides: TGTGCTAGTGGTTTGCGGGGCGAAGGCTACACCTTC.

The rearrangement joins TRBV19 to TRBJ2-4, with D possibly TRBD1 on 7 matching bases. V shed 5 bases and J shed 5 bases, with 16 bases lying between them. The V gene's germline CDR1 is LNHDA and CDR2 SQIVND (reference sequence). CDR3 size: 15 residues. The DNA for the CDR3 is TGTGCCAGTAGTGGCTCCGGGGGACAGCAAAACATTCAGTACTTC. Translating gives CASSGSGGQQNIQYF.

This chain joins TRBV6-5 and TRBJ2-7, with 9 nucleotides matching TRBD2. This CDR3 has 15 amino acids. Germline V gene sequence: CDR1 MNHEY, CDR2 SVGAGI. V gave up 6 bases and J gave up 3 bases; unmatched junction bases: 9. CDR3 loop: CASSQEAGGGYEQYF. CDR3 sequence (DNA): TGTGCCAGCAGCCAGGAGGCGGGAGGGGGCTACGAGCAGTACTTC.

The chain uses TRBV5-4 and TRBJ2-7; D is ambiguous. Germline lookup yields CDR1 SGHNT and CDR2 YYREEE (reference sequence). Trimming shortened V by 0 bases and J by 5 bases, and 15 bases separated the two germline ends. This CDR3 has 15 amino acids. This CDR3 is CASSLEAPLWDEQYF. The CDR3 nucleotides read TGTGCCAGCAGCTTGGAGGCTCCCCTCTGGGACGAGCAGTACTTC.

The chain recombines TRBV4-2 with TRBJ2-2; 7 positions agree with TRBD1. CDR3 length: 16 amino acids. Germline CDR1 reads LGHNA; CDR2 reads YNFKEQ. The junction had 4 bases not matched to a gene; V was cut back by 3 bases and J by 0 bases. CDR3 DNA sequence: TGTGCCAGCAGCCAGAACAGGGGCGCGAACACCGGGGAGCTGTTTTTT. It yields the protein CASSQNRGANTGELFF.

The chain carries TRBV15 and TRBJ1-1, with 9 bases lining up with TRBD1. Germline V gives CDR1 LNHNV, CDR2 YYDKDF (reference sequence). V dropped 0 bases and J dropped 5; count of bases not matched to a gene: 7. The CDR3 is 16 residues long. This CDR3 reads CATSREQGAPRTEAFF. The DNA for the CDR3 is TGTGCCACCAGCAGAGAACAGGGGGCGCCGAGGACTGAAGCTTTCTTT.

V and J are TRBV2 and TRBJ2-7; D uncertain. V gave up 8 bases and J gave up 6 bases, with 8 bases separating them. Germline assignment: CDR1 SNHLY and CDR2 FYNNEI. There are 10 residues in the CDR3. The CDR3 sequence is CASGMVEQYF. The CDR3 nucleotides are TGTGCCAGCGGGATGGTCGAGCAGTACTTC.

This sequence joins TRBV7-9 and TRBJ2-7, with 7 bases fitting TRBD1. J lost 7 bases, V lost 5 bases, and 11 bases had no gene match. Per germline, CDR1 SEHNR and CDR2 FQNEAQ (reference sequence). This CDR3 contains 14 residues. CDR3 in amino acids: CASSLGQRSGEQYF. For the CDR3, the DNA is TGTGCCAGCAGCCTGGGACAGCGCTCCGGGGAGCAGTACTTC.

V gene TRBV4-1 combines with J gene TRBJ2-3, with D possibly being TRBD2 (6 bases). Germline V gene sequence: CDR1 MGHRA, CDR2 YSYEKL. Trimming cost V 1 base and J 2 bases, with 10 bases left between them. The CDR3 is 15 residues long. CDR3 sequence (DNA): TGCGCCAGCAGCCAAGCAACGGACTACACAGATACGCAGTATTTT. This gives the protein CASSQATDYTDTQYF.

This chain links TRBV5-1 with TRBJ2-7; 11 nucleotides line up with TRBD2. With 4 bases clipped from V and 2 bases from J, the junction kept 8 bases outside the gene matches. The CDR3 spans 16 residues. The V gene's germline CDR1 is SGHRS and CDR2 YFSETQ. The CDR3 is CASSGASSGRPYEQYF. The CDR3 region has the DNA TGCGCCAGCAGCGGGGCATCTAGCGGGAGGCCCTACGAGCAGTACTTC.

V is TRBV5-7 and J is TRBJ1-2; no clear D. TRBV5-7 is filed as an ORF, its function uncertain. CDR3 length: 12 residues. With 6 bases removed from V and 2 bases from J, the gap between germline ends came to 8 bases. The CDR3, as DNA: TGTGCCAGCACCAGGCCAAACTATGGCTACACCTTC. This translates into CASTRPNYGYTF.

The V call is TRBV28, the J call TRBJ2-7; the D call may be TRBD1 or TRBD2 (5 bases each). Germline V gene sequence: CDR1 MDHEN, CDR2 SYDVKM. V lost 5 bases, J lost 2 bases, and 13 bases lay in between. The CDR3 extends over 14 amino acids. CDR3 in amino acids: CASSRTGTAYEQYF. CDR3 in DNA: TGTGCCAGCAGTCGAACCGGGACGGCCTACGAGCAGTACTTC.

The rearrangement uses TRBV29-1 and TRBJ2-7; the match to TRBD1 covers 7 bases. The V segment lost 3 bases and the J segment 7 bases; nucleotides outside the gene matches: 9. This CDR3 comprises 13 residues. Germline loops: CDR1 SQVTM, CDR2 ANQGSEA. This chain's CDR3 is CSVEVRGWREQYF. Here the CDR3 DNA reads TGCAGCGTTGAGGTCAGGGGGTGGCGGGAGCAGTACTTC.

The chain uses TRBV28 and TRBJ2-7; D may be TRBD1 (6 bases). Trimming left V 6 bases short and J 1 base short, with 16 bases between. CDR1 MDHEN and CDR2 SYDVKM come from the germline V gene. The CDR3 consists of 15 residues. CDR3 protein: CASRPTGRGSYEQYF. In DNA form, the CDR3 reads TGTGCCAGCAGACCTACGGGCAGGGGATCCTACGAGCAGTACTTC.

The chain is built from TRBV19 and TRBJ1-1; a possible D gene is TRBD1 (6 bases). Trimming cost V 5 bases and J 7 bases, with 20 bases left between them. CDR3 length: 15 amino acids. Germline CDR1 is LNHDA and CDR2 is SQIVND (reference sequence). CDR3 sequence reads: CASSALLTGRDEAFF. CDR3 nucleotides: TGTGCCAGTAGTGCCTTACTAACAGGGAGGGATGAAGCTTTCTTT. Complete variable domain (other parts from reference TRBV19 and TRBJ1-1): DGGITQSPKYLFRKEGQNVTLSCEQNLNHDAMYWYRQDPGQGLRLIYYSQIVNDFQKGDIAEGYSVSREKKESFPLTVTSAQKNPTAFYLCASSALLTGRDEAFFGQGTRLTVV.

The rearrangement links TRBV20-1 to TRBJ2-3; D not certain. Germline V CDR1 and CDR2: DFQATT, SNEGSKA (reference sequence). V gave up 4 bases and J gave up 6 bases, with 8 bases separating them. The CDR3 is 11 amino acids. The CDR3 protein is CSAIRSDTQYF. The CDR3 bases are TGCAGTGCTATAAGGTCGGATACGCAGTATTTT.

This rearrangement joins TRBV7-2 to TRBJ2-7, with D uncertain. The length of the CDR3 is 14 residues. The V gene's germline CDR1 is SGHTA and CDR2 FQGNSA. V shed 4 bases and J shed 2 bases, with 12 bases lying between them. The DNA for the CDR3 is TGTGCCAGCAGCTATGATGGATATACCTACGAGCAGTACTTC. It yields the protein CASSYDGYTYEQYF.

The rearrangement uses TRBV27 and TRBJ1-1; 11 bases map to TRBD1. J was trimmed by 7 bases and V by 3 bases; bases with no gene match: 7. Germline assignment: CDR1 MNHEY and CDR2 SMNVEV (reference sequence). The CDR3 is made up of 15 amino acids. The CDR3 DNA is TGTGCCAGCAGTTTTGGGGACAGGGGGGAGAGTGAAGCTTTCTTT. It specifies CASSFGDRGESEAFF.

Concerning this clone itself: One end of the junction does not line up with germline, which may come from a read error. The chain combines TRBV30 with TRBJ1-1, with no clear D. Germline V gives CDR1 GTSNPN, CDR2 SVGIG (reference sequence). The CDR3 consists of 12 residues. CDR3 nucleotides: TGTGCCTGGGAATCGGGAGAGGGCTTTCTTGGCTTT. It translates to CAWESGEGFLGF.

The chain carries TRBV5-1 and TRBJ2-3; D is unresolved. The V gene lost 1 base and the J gene lost 4 bases, with 4 bases spanning the gap. Germline V gene lookup returns CDR1 SGHRS and CDR2 YFSETQ. The CDR3 has 12 amino acids. CDR3 protein: CASSLTADTQYF. The CDR3 DNA reads TGCGCCAGCAGCTTGACTGCAGATACGCAGTATTTT.

The V and J genes are TRBV30 and TRBJ2-1; D perhaps matches TRBD2 (6 bases). V gave up 2 bases and J gave up 5 bases, with 10 bases separating them. Germline V lookup: CDR1 GTSNPN, CDR2 SVGIG (reference sequence). This CDR3 spans 13 amino acids. The CDR3 DNA follows: TGTGCCTGGAGTACAGGAGGGAACAATGAGCAGTTCTTC. This sequence encodes CAWSTGGNNEQFF.

This chain links TRBV30 with TRBJ2-7; D is unresolved. Germline V gene sequence: CDR1 GTSNPN, CDR2 SVGIG (reference sequence). The ends were cut back, 0 bases at V and 5 bases at J, with 8 bases in the middle. The CDR3 runs 12 residues. Written as DNA, the CDR3 is TGTGCCTGGAGTGTAATAGAGAACGAGCAGTACTTC. Amino acids: CAWSVIENEQYF.

The chain uses TRBV5-4 and TRBJ1-2; TRBD1 matches at 9 bases. Germline CDR1 reads SGHNT; CDR2 reads YYREEE (reference sequence). With 3 bases clipped from V and 4 bases from J, the junction kept 7 bases outside the gene matches. The CDR3 totals 15 residues. In nucleotides, the CDR3 is TGTGCCAGCAGCTCGCGGGGACAGGGACGCTATGGCTACACCTTC. This codes for CASSSRGQGRYGYTF.

The chain employs TRBV2 and TRBJ2-1; D possibly corresponds to TRBD1 (5 bases). The length of the CDR3 is 15 residues. V gave up 2 bases and J gave up 1 base, with 9 bases separating them. Germline V gene sequence: CDR1 SNHLY, CDR2 FYNNEI. The CDR3 here is CASSEPDSSYNEQFF. CDR3 nucleotide sequence: TGTGCCAGCAGTGAACCAGACAGTTCCTACAATGAGCAGTTCTTC.